Presented here are 10 T cell receptor beta chains from one specimen sequenced in a study of T cells expressing NK-cell markers. Using the 5' RACE reads, TCRdb records one entry per CDR3 protein without DNA. The sample totals about 410,000 distinct CDR3 sequences. The source material was blood T cells: a sorted CD56 or NKG2C T cell subset, CD4+ or CD8+ T cells, or bulk PBMC T cells (not recorded which). These receptors came from a woman between 50 and 59 years old in good health.

This chain uses TRBV4-2 with TRBJ2-1; TCRdb's D call of TRBD2 is untestable without DNA. Germline V gene lookup returns CDR1 LGHNA and CDR2 YNFKEQ. The CDR3 loop spans 17 amino acids. CDR3 protein: CASSQVSSGPRSREQFF.

The rearrangement joins TRBV7-2 to TRBJ2-7. The CDR3 runs 13 residues. Germline V CDR1 and CDR2: SGHTA, FQGNSA. This CDR3 reads CASSLVPIHEQYF.

The chain is built from TRBV27 and TRBJ2-3; TCRdb calls TRBD2, which cannot be checked without DNA. CDR3 length equals 15 residues. Germline assignment: CDR1 MNHEY and CDR2 SMNVEV (reference sequence). CDR3 residues: CASSFSGKRTDTQYF.

The V and J genes are TRBV27 and TRBJ1-1; absent DNA, TCRdb's TRBD1 call cannot be checked. CDR3 length: 13 residues. The germline gives CDR1 MNHEY, CDR2 SMNVEV (reference sequence). This chain's CDR3 is CASSLTGGIGAFF.

The chain combines TRBV6-5 with TRBJ2-1; TCRdb gives TRBD2 as the D gene, but with no DNA this cannot be confirmed. The CDR3 extends over 20 amino acids. Per germline, CDR1 MNHEY and CDR2 SVGAGI. The CDR3 spells CASSGPHSGRTTVSYNEQFF.

CDR3 protein: CASRLGTSDVNEQFF. The chain links TRBV12-3 or TRBV12-4 to TRBJ2-1; TCRdb's assignment of TRBD2 cannot be checked, as there is no DNA. This CDR3 comprises 15 residues.

The chain couples TRBV4-2 to TRBJ2-1; TCRdb's D call, TRBD2, is unchecked because there is no DNA. Germline CDR1 reads LGHNA; CDR2 reads YNFKEQ. The CDR3 length is 16 residues. Here the CDR3 reads CASSPTPAGGGNEQFF.

The chain uses TRBV7-9 and TRBJ2-1; TCRdb's D call, TRBD2, is unchecked because there is no DNA. CDR1 and CDR2 from the germline V gene are SEHNR and FQNEAQ (reference sequence). CDR3 length equals 15 residues. CDR3 residues: CASSFPGGWYNEQFF.

This chain links TRBV24-1 with TRBJ2-3; the D call of TRBD1 rests on TCRdb alone, since no DNA is present to check it. The germline CDR1 and CDR2 sequences are KGHDR and SFDVKD. The CDR3 covers 17 residues. CDR3 residues: CATSDFRPGSFTDTQYF.

This chain's CDR3 is CASAASTDTQYF. The rearrangement uses TRBV19 and TRBJ2-3. Looked up from germline, CDR1 is LNHDA and CDR2 is SQIVND (reference sequence). The CDR3 is 12 residues long. The complete variable domain, with remaining parts taken from reference TRBV19 and TRBJ2-3, reads DGGITQSPKYLFRKEGQNVTLSCEQNLNHDAMYWYRQDPGQGLRLIYYSQIVNDFQKGDIAEGYSVSREKKESFPLTVTSAQKNPTAFYLCASAASTDTQYFGPGTRLTVL.